A single sample is the source of the 6 T cell receptor beta chains below, sequenced in a study of shared clonotypes between healthy human individuals. Generated by immunoSEQ multiplex PCR, the TCRdb table keeps only in-frame clones and is missing some. The repertoire has around 980,000 clones, approximately 80% of them found once; the top ten carry more than 0.55%. The source material was memory CD4+ T cells from PBMCs. As for subset: CD45RA-negative fraction. These receptors all stem from a man younger than 35 in good health. Some clones in this sample may be carry-over from other donors' samples.

The chain has TRBV5-1 and TRBJ2-3, with D possibly being TRBD2 (5 bases). V lost 2 bases, J lost 6 bases, and 13 bases lay in between. Looked up from germline, CDR1 is SGHRS and CDR2 is YFSETQ. This CDR3 is built from 14 residues. For the CDR3, the DNA is TGCGCCAGCAGCTTATTCGGGATTACGGATACGCAGTATTTT. This gives the protein CASSLFGITDTQYF.

The genes are TRBV2 and TRBJ2-3, with 14 positions matching TRBD2. There are 16 residues in the CDR3. Germline V gene lookup returns CDR1 SNHLY and CDR2 FYNNEI. The ends lost 5 bases at V and 5 bases at J; junction bases unmatched: 6. The CDR3: CASSPGTSGRKDTQYF. The CDR3 nucleotides are TGTGCCAGCAGTCCCGGGACTAGCGGGAGAAAAGATACGCAGTATTTT.

This clone was counted between two and nine times. The chain combines TRBV6-1 with TRBJ2-1, with D tentatively TRBD1 (5 bases). The V gene's germline CDR1 is MNHNS and CDR2 SASEGT. This CDR3 has 13 residues. Trimming took 6 bases from V and 4 from J, leaving 10 bases between them. As DNA, the CDR3 is TGTGCCAGCAGGGGGCCTAAGTACAATGAGCAGTTCTTC. Translation gives CASRGPKYNEQFF.

The chain links TRBV11-2 to TRBJ2-7, with a tentative D call TRBD2 (5 bases). The CDR3 loop spans 14 amino acids. The V gene's germline CDR1 is SGHAT and CDR2 FQNNGV. V was shortened by 2 bases and J by 4 bases, with 12 bases between the two germline ends. CDR3 coding DNA: TGTGCCAGCAGCTTAACCCGGGAAGCTTACGAGCAGTACTTC. Amino acids: CASSLTREAYEQYF.

The chain carries TRBV7-3 and TRBJ2-1; D gene uncertain. The CDR3 runs 15 residues. Trimming took off 2 bases at V and 5 bases at J, with 13 bases between the two ends. Looked up from germline, CDR1 is SGHTA and CDR2 is FQGTGA. DNA of the CDR3: TGTGCCAGCAGCTTAGCACGTAACCACAACAATGAGCAGTTCTTC. This gives the protein CASSLARNHNNEQFF.

The rearrangement links TRBV2 to TRBJ1-4, with a possible D match to TRBD1 (6 bases). CDR1 SNHLY and CDR2 FYNNEI come from the germline V gene. V was trimmed by 4 bases and J by 6 bases, leaving 15 bases between them. This CDR3 is 15 amino acids long. The CDR3 sequence is CASSGSGTRYEKLFF. As DNA, the CDR3 is TGTGCCAGCAGTGGCTCCGGGACACGATATGAAAAACTGTTTTTT.